This T cell receptor beta chain was recovered during a study of blood T cell repertoires in COVID-19 (dated by TCRdb to 2020 to 2022). Some background on the complete study: Samples from collaborators originated in the United States, Italy and Spain and spanned both the acute and convalescent phases of COVID-19. The prospective study material was composed of cDNA or gDNA derived from T cells, B-cell-depleted T cells, or PBMCs. The dataset comprised deeply sampled blood TCRbeta repertoires from subjects exposed to, actively infected with, or recovered from COVID-19. The repertoires were made available in a free public database intended to serve as a resource for research on the immune response to SARS-CoV-2. The samples were drawn from the first 160 participants of the ongoing ImmuneRACE study and from more than 1,000 subjects provided by 6 global collaborators. Nearly every sample came with metadata listing a de-identified subject ID, COVID-19 status, age in years and sex. HLA class I and class II types, where available, came from metadata supplied by the sample provider rather than from assay-based typing. The full study reports these points: The amount of clinical and demographic metadata varied by source and participant and was provided uncurated.

The immunoSEQ Assay, a bias-controlled multiplex PCR, was used to amplify TCRbeta CDR3 regions from genomic DNA. The authors' pipeline ran thus. Within the assay, amplification of reference gene primers was used to estimate how many nucleated cells each sample contained. Sequence reads were collapsed and filtered to measure the absolute abundance of every unique TCRbeta CDR3 rearrangement. For each sample, productive Simpson clonality was calculated as the square root of Simpson's diversity index over productive rearrangements. The immuneACCESS repertoire file appears here via TCRdb, limited to in-frame rearrangements. These files lack a portion of the clones; in checked studies, under half of the deficit traces to unresolved V genes, and the cause of the others is not known. V and J calls and clone size are those listed in that table; D and trimming were worked out from the DNA. This sample comprises about 110,000 clones, about 88% of them detected only once. Over 2% of the sample belongs to the ten largest clones.

The collaborating institutions used their own protocols to collect whole blood in K2EDTA tubes. For TCRbeta analysis, collaborators shipped samples as frozen whole blood, isolated PBMCs, or DNA extracted from either of those sample types. Comment on this clone: Its recognized antigen is unknown. Per-nucleotide qualities are absent, and no much larger clonotype sits a single base away.

Sequenced input: peripheral blood. The receptor was derived from a human donor in a cohort sampled during active COVID-19.

The DNA sequence follows: TGTGCCAGCTCGCTCAGGGGGCGAGGGAGCACCGGGGAGCTGTTTTTT. The resulting protein is CASSLRGRGSTGELFF. The chain is made from TRBV18 and TRBJ2-2; TRBD1 fits 8 bases in the junction. The CDR3 goes from the cysteine to the phenylalanine over 16 residues. The retained sequence is limited to the CDR3, 48 bases, with the frame set at the first base. CDR1 and CDR2 (KGHSH, LQKENI) derive from the germline V gene. Trimming removed 6 bases from V and 4 bases from J; the gene matches leave 10 bases unexplained.